The 31 T cell receptor beta chains given below trace back to one sample, sequenced in a study of PD-L1 blockade in urothelial cancer. Sample time point: pretreatment peripheral blood. Generated by immunoSEQ multiplex PCR, the TCRdb table keeps only in-frame clones and is missing some. The repertoire consists of tens of thousands of clones, with 84% occurring once and the leading ten covering approximately 10%. The material sequenced was PBMCs, taken around atezolizumab (anti-PD-L1) treatment. The receptor set was obtained from a woman between 65 and 79 years old with urothelial cancer.

The rearrangement uses TRBV19 and TRBJ2-7; 7 positions agree with TRBD2. In germline, CDR1 is LNHDA, CDR2 SQIVND (reference sequence). CDR3 length: 16 residues. The ends lost 3 bases at V and 6 bases at J; junction bases unmatched: 14. This CDR3 is CASSIGGGPPLREQYF. CDR3 in DNA: TGTGCCAGTAGTATCGGCGGGGGACCCCCGCTCCGCGAGCAGTACTTC.

The chain is built from TRBV5-8 and TRBJ2-3, with 11 positions matching TRBD2. Germline CDR1 reads SGHTS; CDR2 reads YDEGEE. V was clipped by 0 bases and J by 4 bases; unmatched bases: 1. CDR3 length equals 15 residues. In DNA, the CDR3 is TGTGCCAGCAGCTTGGGACTAGCGGGATCAGATACGCAGTATTTT. This encodes CASSLGLAGSDTQYF. Drawing the rest from reference TRBV5-8 and TRBJ2-3, the complete variable domain is EAGVTQSPTHLIKTRGQQATLRCSPISGHTSVYWYQQALGLGLQFLLWYDEGEERNRGNFPPRFSGRQFPNYSSELNVNALELEDSALYLCASSLGLAGSDTQYFGPGTRLTVL.

This sequence joins TRBV5-8 and TRBJ2-3; 12 bases align to TRBD2. V lost 1 base to trimming and J lost 5 bases; unmatched junction nucleotides: 5. The CDR3 extends over 16 amino acids. CDR1 is SGHTS and CDR2 is YDEGEE in the germline V gene. The CDR3 nucleotides are TGTGCCAGCAGCTTGAGAACTAGCGGGGGGAAAGATACGCAGTATTTT. As protein: CASSLRTSGGKDTQYF.

The V and J genes are TRBV5-6 and TRBJ2-1; TRBD2 aligns across 14 bases. The germline CDR1 and CDR2 sequences are SGHDT and YYEEEE. V gave up 4 bases and J gave up 5 bases; unmatched junction bases: 8. The CDR3 is made up of 17 amino acids. CDR3 in DNA: TGTGCCAGCAGCCTGACGCCGGGACTAGCGGGGGACAATGAGCAGTTCTTC. It codes for CASSLTPGLAGDNEQFF.

J is TRBJ2-5 and V is TRBV11-2, with 8 bases matching TRBD2. V was clipped by 1 base and J by 0 bases; unmatched bases: 4. Germline V gene data show CDR1 as SGHAT and CDR2 as FQNNGV. The CDR3 is 16 amino acids. The CDR3, as DNA: TGTGCCAGCAGCTTAGGGGGCGGGGGGAACCAAGAGACCCAGTACTTC. This sequence encodes CASSLGGGGNQETQYF.

The chain is built from TRBV27 and TRBJ2-6; no clear D gene. In germline, CDR1 is MNHEY, CDR2 SMNVEV (reference sequence). The CDR3 has 15 residues. Trimming pared 8 bases from V and 0 bases from J, leaving 11 bases between. The CDR3 nucleotides read TGTGCCAGCGTATCGTATAGCTCTGGGGCCAACGTCCTGACTTTC. Protein: CASVSYSSGANVLTF. Together with reference TRBV27 and TRBJ2-6, the CDR3 gives the full variable domain: EAQVTQNPRYLITVTGKKLTVTCSQNMNHEYMSWYRQDPGLGLRQIYYSMNVEVTDKGDVPEGYKVSRKEKRNFPLILESPSPNQTSLYFCASVSYSSGANVLTFGAGSRLTVL.

CDR3 bases: TGTGCCAGCAGCCAAGTACGGGGGGGGAGCGGGGGCAATCAGCCCCAGCATTTT. Encoded protein: CASSQVRGGSGGNQPQHF. This chain connects TRBV4-2 to TRBJ1-5; D is perhaps TRBD1 (5 bases). CDR1 and CDR2 (germline): LGHNA, YNFKEQ. There are 18 residues in the CDR3. V was cut by 1 base and J by 2 bases, with 18 bases left in between.

About this clone itself: Because it lacks the conserved phenylalanine or tryptophan at the end, this CDR3 is likely a read error. The DNA is omitted, as the CDR3 cannot be located on it reliably, and the CDR3 follows TCRdb's listing. The chain uses TRBV19 and TRBJ1-1; the D call in the table, TRBD1, was not verified against the DNA. Germline V gene data show CDR1 as LNHDA and CDR2 as SQIVND (reference sequence). The CDR3 is made up of 9 amino acids, end residues included. The CDR3 region is CASIQDRRL.

Only a few counts were recorded for this clone. The chain carries TRBV2 and TRBJ2-2; 7 positions agree with TRBD2. After removal of 4 bases from V and 7 bases from J, the junction contained 6 bases not matched to a gene. Germline V CDR1 and CDR2: SNHLY, FYNNEI. This CDR3 spans 14 amino acids. CDR3 in DNA: TGTGCCAGCAGTGGGATTGCGGGAGTCGGGGAGCTGTTTTTT. Its translation: CASSGIAGVGELFF.

The rearrangement links TRBV5-1 to TRBJ2-1; 10 bases align to TRBD2. CDR1 and CDR2 from the germline V gene are SGHRS and YFSETQ. V was pared by 2 bases and J by 4 bases, with 9 bases of the junction left unmatched. CDR3 size: 17 residues. For the CDR3, the DNA is TGCGCCAGCAGCTTAACCCATGGAGCGGGAGGGTACAATGAGCAGTTCTTC. Its protein is CASSLTHGAGGYNEQFF.

The chain carries TRBV18 and TRBJ1-1, with D hard to call. Trimming took 0 bases from V and 4 from J, leaving 15 bases between them. Germline-derived CDR1 and CDR2 are KGHSH and LQKENI. The CDR3 length is 16 residues. The chain's CDR3 is CASSPPSLSVGTEAFF. In DNA, the CDR3 is TGTGCCAGCTCACCACCATCCCTCAGCGTTGGCACTGAAGCTTTCTTT.

The chain combines TRBV6-1 with TRBJ2-3; TRBD2 matches 9 bases. The CDR3 is 17 residues long. Germline trimming cut 3 bases from V and 3 bases from J; bases unmatched to any gene: 10. Germline assignment: CDR1 MNHNS and CDR2 SASEGT. CDR3 DNA: TGTGCCAGCAGTGACCAGGGAGCGGGAGGTGCAACAGATACGCAGTATTTT. This sequence encodes CASSDQGAGGATDTQYF.

The chain is built from TRBV15 and TRBJ2-1; 8 nucleotides line up with TRBD2. Looked up from germline, CDR1 is LNHNV and CDR2 is YYDKDF (reference sequence). The junction had 5 bases not matched to a gene; V was cut back by 0 bases and J by 4 bases. This CDR3 spans 16 amino acids. In nucleotides, the CDR3 is TGTGCCACCAGCAGAGATAGTAGCGGGATTTACAATGAGCAGTTCTTC. Residues: CATSRDSSGIYNEQFF.

The chain combines TRBV19 with TRBJ1-2; maybe TRBD1 (5 bases). CDR3 length: 14 residues. V was pared by 3 bases and J by 3 bases, with 11 bases between. Germline V lookup: CDR1 LNHDA, CDR2 SQIVND (reference sequence). CDR3 sequence: CASSILGHDYGYTF. CDR3 DNA sequence: TGTGCCAGTAGTATTTTAGGACATGACTATGGCTACACCTTC.

J is TRBJ2-1 and V is TRBV27, with TRBD2 matching over 15 bases. The CDR3 runs to 17 residues. V lost 2 bases, J lost 7 bases, and 6 bases stayed unmatched. Looked up from germline, CDR1 is MNHEY and CDR2 is SMNVEV (reference sequence). The CDR3 nucleotides read TGTGCCAGCAGTTTAGTCGGACTAGCGGGGGGGCGGAATGAGCAGTTCTTC. This translates into CASSLVGLAGGRNEQFF.

V gene TRBV7-2 combines with J gene TRBJ2-5, with TRBD2 identical over 13 bases. CDR1 and CDR2 (germline): SGHTA, FQGNSA. The CDR3 runs 16 residues. The V and J ends lost 1 base and 4 bases, in that order; junction bases with no gene match: 3. DNA for the CDR3: TGTGCCAGCAGCTTAGAACTAGCGGGGGGGGTAGAGACCCAGTACTTC. Translation: CASSLELAGGVETQYF.

CDR3 DNA: TGTGCCAGCAGCCGACAGGGTCGAGCTAATGAAAAACTGTTTTTT. Protein product: CASSRQGRANEKLFF. The chain recombines TRBV5-4 with TRBJ1-4, with 7 bases fitting TRBD1. This CDR3 spans 15 amino acids. CDR1 is SGHNT and CDR2 is YYREEE in the germline V gene (reference sequence). The junction had 6 bases not matched to a gene; V was cut back by 4 bases and J by 3 bases.

This clone was seen a single time. This chain uses TRBV5-1 with TRBJ2-3; D is possibly TRBD1 (5 bases). This CDR3 comprises 15 residues. V lost 0 bases and J lost 0, with 8 bases in between. Germline V gene sequence: CDR1 SGHRS, CDR2 YFSETQ. The CDR3 is CASSLGQRSTDTQYF. The CDR3 coding sequence is TGCGCCAGCAGCTTGGGACAGAGAAGCACAGATACGCAGTATTTT.

This sequence joins TRBV27 and TRBJ2-3; 7 positions match TRBD2. The CDR3 spans 13 residues. The germline CDR1 and CDR2 sequences are MNHEY and SMNVEV (reference sequence). With V trimmed by 3 bases and J by 4 bases, 1 base remained unmatched. The CDR3 is CASSFREADTQYF. As DNA, the CDR3 is TGTGCCAGCAGTTTCCGGGAGGCAGATACGCAGTATTTT.

The chain recombines TRBV7-3 with TRBJ1-2; 7 bases align to TRBD1. V was pared by 4 bases and J by 4 bases, with 9 bases of the junction left unmatched. CDR3 length equals 15 residues. Germline V gene data show CDR1 as SGHTA and CDR2 as FQGTGA. CDR3 protein: CASSSEGGNLYGYTF. The DNA of the CDR3 is TGTGCCAGCAGCTCCGAAGGGGGCAATCTCTATGGCTACACCTTC.

The J gene is TRBJ1-1, the V gene TRBV6-5; D ambiguous. V shed 5 bases and J shed 4 bases, with 11 bases lying between them. The CDR3 consists of 13 residues. Germline V gene data show CDR1 as MNHEY and CDR2 as SVGAGI. The CDR3 protein is CASSHGVRTEAFF. In DNA form, the CDR3 reads TGTGCCAGCAGTCACGGGGTTCGCACTGAAGCTTTCTTT.

The rearrangement uses TRBV29-1 and TRBJ2-7; 16 positions match TRBD2. The germline V gene has CDR1 SQVTM and CDR2 ANQGSEA. The CDR3 runs to 14 residues. J lost 4 bases, V lost 6 bases, and 3 bases had no gene match. The CDR3 nucleotides read TGCAGCGTAGCGGGACTAGCGGGAGGGTACGAGCAGTACTTC. It is translated as CSVAGLAGGYEQYF.

The rearrangement uses TRBV5-1 and TRBJ2-7, with a possible D match to TRBD1 (5 bases). The length of the CDR3 is 14 residues. V lost 3 bases and J lost 0, with 10 bases in between. Germline-derived CDR1 and CDR2 are SGHRS and YFSETQ. In nucleotides, the CDR3 is TGCGCCAGCAGCTCTGGGGCTACCTCCTACGAGCAGTACTTC. Its translation: CASSSGATSYEQYF. Drawing the rest from reference TRBV5-1 and TRBJ2-7, the complete variable domain is KAGVTQTPRYLIKTRGQQVTLSCSPISGHRSVSWYQQTPGQGLQFLFEYFSETQRNKGNFPGRFSGRQFSNSRSEMNVSTLELGDSALYLCASSSGATSYEQYFGPGTRLTVT.

This clone appeared a single time. The chain recombines TRBV18 with TRBJ1-4; D perhaps matches TRBD1 (5 bases). Germline V gene data show CDR1 as KGHSH and CDR2 as LQKENI. The CDR3 runs to 14 residues. V shed 2 bases and J shed 3 bases, with 7 bases lying between them. CDR3 bases: TGTGCCAGCTCACCATTAGGGGCTAATGAAAAACTGTTTTTT. Translated, it gives CASSPLGANEKLFF. The full variable domain, with the rest looked up from reference TRBV18 and TRBJ1-4, is NAGVMQNPRHLVRRRGQEARLRCSPMKGHSHVYWYRQLPEEGLKFMVYLQKENIIDESGMPKERFSAEFPKEGPSILRIQQVVRGDSAAYFCASSPLGANEKLFFGSGTQLSVL.

The chain employs TRBV11-2 and TRBJ2-7; D possibly corresponds to TRBD2 (7 bases). V gave up 6 bases and J gave up 3 bases, with 18 bases separating them. CDR1 is SGHAT and CDR2 is FQNNGV in the germline V gene. The CDR3 has 15 residues. CDR3 DNA: TGTGCCAGCAGTCTAGGGGGGGGTGGTGTCTACGAGCAGTACTTC. Its translation is CASSLGGGGVYEQYF.

This chain links TRBV10-3 with TRBJ1-1; 10 bases align to TRBD1. This CDR3 region has 15 residues. Germline-derived CDR1 and CDR2 are ENHRY and SYGVKD. V shed 5 bases and J 3 bases; nucleotides not matched to a gene: 6. CDR3 in amino acids: CAISFGTGADTEAFF. In DNA, the CDR3 is TGTGCCATCAGTTTCGGGACAGGGGCCGACACTGAAGCTTTCTTT.

The rearrangement joins TRBV19 to TRBJ2-7, with a possible D match to TRBD1 (6 bases). V lost 3 bases and J 9 bases, leaving 18 bases between the germline ends. This CDR3 is built from 14 residues. Germline V gene sequence: CDR1 LNHDA, CDR2 SQIVND (reference sequence). This CDR3 is CASSIDRNDPVQYF. CDR3 DNA: TGTGCCAGTAGTATCGACAGGAACGATCCGGTGCAGTACTTC.

The chain is built from TRBV2 and TRBJ2-3; 13 nucleotides line up with TRBD2. Unmatched junction bases numbered 3, after V lost 1 base and J lost 8 bases. Germline V gene data show CDR1 as SNHLY and CDR2 as FYNNEI. This CDR3 comprises 15 residues. CDR3 sequence: CASSEVTSGRPTQYF. The CDR3 DNA sequence: TGTGCCAGCAGTGAAGTGACTAGCGGGAGGCCTACGCAGTATTTT.

This sequence joins TRBV6-1 and TRBJ1-2; possible D gene TRBD1, 6 bases. The CDR3 contains 15 residues. CDR1 is MNHNS and CDR2 is SASEGT in the germline V gene. With 3 bases removed from V and 0 bases from J, the gap between germline ends came to 11 bases. The CDR3 here is CASSEVGQTNYGYTF. CDR3 DNA sequence: TGTGCCAGCAGTGAGGTTGGACAGACTAACTATGGCTACACCTTC.

This chain uses TRBV11-2 with TRBJ2-2, with D perhaps TRBD2 (6 bases). CDR3 size: 13 residues. V was clipped by 7 bases and J by 3 bases, with 9 bases between them. Germline CDR1 and CDR2: SGHAT and FQNNGV. CDR3 DNA: TGTGCCAGCATCTGGGGGGACACCGGGGAGCTGTTTTTT. This translates into CASIWGDTGELFF.

The V gene is TRBV5-4, the J gene TRBJ1-1, with D tentatively TRBD1 (5 bases). This CDR3 spans 17 amino acids. The V end lost 3 bases, the J end lost 1 base, and 19 bases lay between the germline ends. Germline-derived CDR1 and CDR2 are SGHNT and YYREEE (reference sequence). As DNA, the CDR3 is TGTGCCAGCAGCTACCTACAATGGACAAAAACGAACACTGAAGCTTTCTTT. Amino acids: CASSYLQWTKTNTEAFF.